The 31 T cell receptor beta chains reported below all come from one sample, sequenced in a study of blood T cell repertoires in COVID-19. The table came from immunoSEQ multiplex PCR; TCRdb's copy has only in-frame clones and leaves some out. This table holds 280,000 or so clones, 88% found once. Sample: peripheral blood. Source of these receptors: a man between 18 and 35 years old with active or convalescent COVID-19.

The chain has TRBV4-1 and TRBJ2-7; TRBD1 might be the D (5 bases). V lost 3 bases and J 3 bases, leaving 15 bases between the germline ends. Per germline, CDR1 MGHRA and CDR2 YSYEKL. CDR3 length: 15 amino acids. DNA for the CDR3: TGCGCCAGCAGCCAGGGCACAGGTGAGCTCTACGAGCAGTACTTC. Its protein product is CASSQGTGELYEQYF.

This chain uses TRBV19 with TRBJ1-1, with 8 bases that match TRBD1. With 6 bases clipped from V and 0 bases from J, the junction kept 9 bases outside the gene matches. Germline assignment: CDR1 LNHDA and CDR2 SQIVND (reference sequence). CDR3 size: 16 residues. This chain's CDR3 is CASRSSGTGLNTEAFF. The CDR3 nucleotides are TGTGCCAGTAGAAGCAGTGGGACAGGACTGAACACTGAAGCTTTCTTT.

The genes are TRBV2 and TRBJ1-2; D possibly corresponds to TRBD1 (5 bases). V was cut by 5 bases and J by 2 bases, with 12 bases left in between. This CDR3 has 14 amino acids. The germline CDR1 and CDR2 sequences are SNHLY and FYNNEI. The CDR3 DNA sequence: TGTGCCAGCAGTAAGACAGTGGGGAACTATGGCTACACCTTC. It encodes CASSKTVGNYGYTF.

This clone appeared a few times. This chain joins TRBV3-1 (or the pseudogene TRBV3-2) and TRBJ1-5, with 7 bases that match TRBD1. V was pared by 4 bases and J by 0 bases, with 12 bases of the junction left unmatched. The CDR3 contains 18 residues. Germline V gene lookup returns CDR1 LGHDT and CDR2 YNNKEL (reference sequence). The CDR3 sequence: CASSRLPRDSNSNQPQHF. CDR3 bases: TGTGCCAGCAGCCGACTGCCCCGGGACAGTAATAGCAATCAGCCCCAGCATTTT.

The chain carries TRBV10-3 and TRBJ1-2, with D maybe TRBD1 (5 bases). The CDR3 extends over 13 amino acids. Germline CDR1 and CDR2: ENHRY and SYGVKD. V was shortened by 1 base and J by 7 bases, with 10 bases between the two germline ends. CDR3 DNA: TGTGCCATCAGTGAGTGGGAGGGGTCTGGCTACACCTTC. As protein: CAISEWEGSGYTF.

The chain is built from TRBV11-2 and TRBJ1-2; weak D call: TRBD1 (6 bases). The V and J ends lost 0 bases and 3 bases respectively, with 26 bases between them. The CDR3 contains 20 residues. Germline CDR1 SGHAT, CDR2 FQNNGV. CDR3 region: CASSLEGFRTFLEGDYGYTF. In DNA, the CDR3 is TGTGCCAGCAGCTTAGAGGGCTTTAGGACCTTTCTTGAGGGGGACTATGGCTACACCTTC.

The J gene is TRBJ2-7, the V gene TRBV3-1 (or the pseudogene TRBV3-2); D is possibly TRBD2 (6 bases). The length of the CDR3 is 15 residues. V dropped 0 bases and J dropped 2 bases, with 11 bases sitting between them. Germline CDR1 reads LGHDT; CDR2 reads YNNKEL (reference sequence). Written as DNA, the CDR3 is TGTGCCAGCAGCCAAGATATTAGCGGTGCCTACGAGCAGTACTTC. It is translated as CASSQDISGAYEQYF.

The CDR3 region is CASSQRQGSVSPLHF. In DNA, the CDR3 is TGCGCCAGCAGCCAAAGACAGGGATCGGTTTCACCCCTCCACTTT. The chain carries TRBV4-3 and TRBJ1-6; 7 bases are a match to TRBD1. CDR3 length: 15 amino acids. Germline lookup yields CDR1 LGHNA and CDR2 YSLEER. V was clipped by 2 bases and J by 9 bases; unmatched bases: 7.

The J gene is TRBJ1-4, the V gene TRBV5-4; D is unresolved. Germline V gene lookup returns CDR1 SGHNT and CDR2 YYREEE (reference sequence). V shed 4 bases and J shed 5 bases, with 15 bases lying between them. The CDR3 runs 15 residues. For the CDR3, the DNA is TGTGCCAGCAGCGCGACGCCGGGGTACAATGAAAAACTGTTTTTT. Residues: CASSATPGYNEKLFF.

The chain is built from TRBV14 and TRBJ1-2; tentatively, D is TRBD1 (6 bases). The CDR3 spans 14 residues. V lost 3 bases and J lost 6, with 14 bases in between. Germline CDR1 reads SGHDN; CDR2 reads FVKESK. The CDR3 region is CASSQRQAVDGYTF. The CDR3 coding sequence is TGTGCCAGCAGCCAGCGACAGGCCGTCGATGGCTACACCTTC. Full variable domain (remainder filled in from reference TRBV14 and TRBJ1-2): EAGVTQFPSHSVIEKGQTVTLRCDPISGHDNLYWYRRVMGKEIKFLLHFVKESKQDESGMPNNRFLAERTGGTYSTLKVQPAELEDSGVYFCASSQRQAVDGYTFGSGTRLTVV.

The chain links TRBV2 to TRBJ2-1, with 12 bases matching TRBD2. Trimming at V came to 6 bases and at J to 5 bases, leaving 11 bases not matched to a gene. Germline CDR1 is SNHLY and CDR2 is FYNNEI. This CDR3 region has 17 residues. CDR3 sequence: CASRLRTSGDQDNEQFF. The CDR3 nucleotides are TGTGCCAGCAGGCTAAGGACTAGCGGGGACCAAGACAATGAGCAGTTCTTC.

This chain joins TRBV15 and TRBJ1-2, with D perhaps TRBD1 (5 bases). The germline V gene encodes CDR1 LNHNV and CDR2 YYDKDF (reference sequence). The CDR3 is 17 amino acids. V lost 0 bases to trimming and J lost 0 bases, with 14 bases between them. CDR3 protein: CATSRDLAGLPNYGYTF. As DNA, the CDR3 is TGTGCCACCAGCAGAGATCTGGCAGGGCTTCCTAACTATGGCTACACCTTC. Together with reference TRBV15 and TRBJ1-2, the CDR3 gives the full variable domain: DAMVIQNPRYQVTQFGKPVTLSCSQTLNHNVMYWYQQKSSQAPKLLFHYYDKDFNNEADTPDNFQSRRPNTSFCFLDIRSPGLGDTAMYLCATSRDLAGLPNYGYTFGSGTRLTVV.

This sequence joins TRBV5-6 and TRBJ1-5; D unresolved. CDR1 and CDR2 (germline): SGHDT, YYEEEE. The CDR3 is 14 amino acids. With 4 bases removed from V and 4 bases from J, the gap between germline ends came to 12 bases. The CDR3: CASSRRGRNQPQHF. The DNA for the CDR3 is TGTGCCAGCAGCCGCCGTGGGAGAAATCAGCCCCAGCATTTT.

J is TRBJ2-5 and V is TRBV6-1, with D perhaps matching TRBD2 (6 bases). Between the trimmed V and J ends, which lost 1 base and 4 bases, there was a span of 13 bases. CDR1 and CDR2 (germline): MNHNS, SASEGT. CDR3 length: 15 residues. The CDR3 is CASSEGSGVSETQYF. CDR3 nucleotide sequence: TGTGCCAGCAGTGAAGGATCGGGGGTGTCAGAGACCCAGTACTTC.

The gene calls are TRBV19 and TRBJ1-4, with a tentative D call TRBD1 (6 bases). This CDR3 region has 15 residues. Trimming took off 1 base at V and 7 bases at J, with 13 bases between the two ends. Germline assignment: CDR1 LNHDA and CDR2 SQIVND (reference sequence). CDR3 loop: CASSIGGTRSEKLFF. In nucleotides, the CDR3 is TGTGCCAGTAGTATAGGGGGGACAAGGAGTGAAAAACTGTTTTTT. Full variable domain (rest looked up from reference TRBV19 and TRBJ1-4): DGGITQSPKYLFRKEGQNVTLSCEQNLNHDAMYWYRQDPGQGLRLIYYSQIVNDFQKGDIAEGYSVSREKKESFPLTVTSAQKNPTAFYLCASSIGGTRSEKLFFGSGTQLSVL.

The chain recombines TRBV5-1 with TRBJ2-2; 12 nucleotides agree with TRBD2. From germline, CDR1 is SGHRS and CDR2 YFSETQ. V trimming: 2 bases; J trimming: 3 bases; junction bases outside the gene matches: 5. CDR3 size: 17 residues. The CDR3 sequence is CASSLRGTSGHTGELFF. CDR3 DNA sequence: TGCGCCAGCAGCTTACGAGGGACTAGCGGGCACACCGGGGAGCTGTTTTTT.

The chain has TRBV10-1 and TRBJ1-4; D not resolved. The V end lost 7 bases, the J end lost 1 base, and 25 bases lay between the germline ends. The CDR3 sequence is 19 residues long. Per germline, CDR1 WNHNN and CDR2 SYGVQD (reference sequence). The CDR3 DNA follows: TGCGCCAGCACACACGGCCCTCTTAGGCAGAGAGGAACTAATGAAAAACTGTTTTTT. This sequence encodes CASTHGPLRQRGTNEKLFF.

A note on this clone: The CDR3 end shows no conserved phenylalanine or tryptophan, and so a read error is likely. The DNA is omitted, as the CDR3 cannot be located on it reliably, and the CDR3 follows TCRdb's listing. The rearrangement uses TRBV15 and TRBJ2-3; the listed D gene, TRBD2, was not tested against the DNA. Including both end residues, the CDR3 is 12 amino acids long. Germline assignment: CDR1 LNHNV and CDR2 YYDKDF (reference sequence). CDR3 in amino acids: CATSRAGAPGVL.

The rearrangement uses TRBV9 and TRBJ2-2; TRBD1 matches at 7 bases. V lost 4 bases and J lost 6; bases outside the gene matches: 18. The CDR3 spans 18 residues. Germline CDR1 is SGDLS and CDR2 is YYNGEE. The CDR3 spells CASSPTALLTGTSGELFF. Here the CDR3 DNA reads TGTGCCAGCAGCCCGACCGCCCTCCTGACAGGGACCTCCGGGGAGCTGTTTTTT.

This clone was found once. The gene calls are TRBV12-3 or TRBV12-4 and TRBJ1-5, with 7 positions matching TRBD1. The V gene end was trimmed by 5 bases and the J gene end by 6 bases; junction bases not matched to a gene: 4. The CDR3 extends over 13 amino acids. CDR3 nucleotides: TGTGCCAGCAGTCTACAGGGGACTCAGCCCCAGCATTTT. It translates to CASSLQGTQPQHF.

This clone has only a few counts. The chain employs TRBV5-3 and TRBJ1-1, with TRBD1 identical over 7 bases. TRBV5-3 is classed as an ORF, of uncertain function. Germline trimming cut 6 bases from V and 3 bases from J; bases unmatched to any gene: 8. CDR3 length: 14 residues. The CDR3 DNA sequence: TGTGCCAGAAATAAGGGACAGACTCACACTGAAGCTTTCTTT. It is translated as CARNKGQTHTEAFF.

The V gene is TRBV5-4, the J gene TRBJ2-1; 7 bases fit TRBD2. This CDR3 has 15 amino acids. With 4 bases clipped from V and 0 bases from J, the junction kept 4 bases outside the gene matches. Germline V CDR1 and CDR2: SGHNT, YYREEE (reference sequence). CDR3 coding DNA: TGTGCCAGCAGCCCGGGGGGTAGCTCCTACAATGAGCAGTTCTTC. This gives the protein CASSPGGSSYNEQFF. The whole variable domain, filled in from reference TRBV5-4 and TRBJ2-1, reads ETGVTQSPTHLIKTRGQQVTLRCSSQSGHNTVSWYQQALGQGPQFIFQYYREEENGRGNFPPRFSGLQFPNYSSELNVNALELDDSALYLCASSPGGSSYNEQFFGPGTRLTVL.

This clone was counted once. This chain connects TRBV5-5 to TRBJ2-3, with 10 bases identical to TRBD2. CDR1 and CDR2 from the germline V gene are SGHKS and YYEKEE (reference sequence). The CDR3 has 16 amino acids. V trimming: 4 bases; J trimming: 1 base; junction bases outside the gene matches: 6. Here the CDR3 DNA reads TGTGCCAGCAGCCGGGCTAGCGGGGGACGCACAGATACGCAGTATTTT. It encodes CASSRASGGRTDTQYF.

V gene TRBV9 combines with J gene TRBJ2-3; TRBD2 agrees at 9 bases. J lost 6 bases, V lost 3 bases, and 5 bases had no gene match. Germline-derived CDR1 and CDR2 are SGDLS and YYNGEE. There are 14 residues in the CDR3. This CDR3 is CASSGSGGPDTQYF. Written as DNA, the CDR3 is TGTGCCAGCAGCGGTAGCGGGGGCCCGGATACGCAGTATTTT.

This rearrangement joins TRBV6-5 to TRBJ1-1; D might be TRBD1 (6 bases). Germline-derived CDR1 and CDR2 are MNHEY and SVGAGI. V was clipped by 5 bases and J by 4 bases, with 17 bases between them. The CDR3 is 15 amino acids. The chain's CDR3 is CASSRRPGHLTEAFF. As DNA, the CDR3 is TGTGCCAGCAGTAGACGCCCGGGACACCTCACTGAAGCTTTCTTT.

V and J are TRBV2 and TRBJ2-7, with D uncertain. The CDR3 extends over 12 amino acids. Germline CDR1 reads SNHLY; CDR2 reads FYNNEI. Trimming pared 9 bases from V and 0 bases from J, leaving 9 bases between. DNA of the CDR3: TGTGCCAGTAACCCAGACTCCTACGAGCAGTACTTC. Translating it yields CASNPDSYEQYF.

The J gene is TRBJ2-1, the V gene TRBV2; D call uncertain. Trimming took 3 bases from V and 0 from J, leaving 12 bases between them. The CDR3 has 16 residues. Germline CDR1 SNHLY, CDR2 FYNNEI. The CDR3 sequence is CASSDWADVSYNEQFF. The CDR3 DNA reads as TGTGCCAGCAGTGATTGGGCAGATGTCTCCTACAATGAGCAGTTCTTC.

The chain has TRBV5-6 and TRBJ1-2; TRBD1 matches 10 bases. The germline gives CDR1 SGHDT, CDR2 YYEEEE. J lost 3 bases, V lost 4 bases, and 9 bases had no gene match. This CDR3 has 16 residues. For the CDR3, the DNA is TGTGCCAGCAGCCGTACCGGGACAGGGGATGACTATGGCTACACCTTC. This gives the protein CASSRTGTGDDYGYTF.

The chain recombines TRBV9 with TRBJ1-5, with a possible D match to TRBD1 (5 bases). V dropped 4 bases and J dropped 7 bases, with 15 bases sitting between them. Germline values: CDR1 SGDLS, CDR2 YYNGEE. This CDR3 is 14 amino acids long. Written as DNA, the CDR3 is TGTGCCAGCAGCCCCCGGGGGGTTAGCCAGCCCCAGCATTTT. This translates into CASSPRGVSQPQHF.

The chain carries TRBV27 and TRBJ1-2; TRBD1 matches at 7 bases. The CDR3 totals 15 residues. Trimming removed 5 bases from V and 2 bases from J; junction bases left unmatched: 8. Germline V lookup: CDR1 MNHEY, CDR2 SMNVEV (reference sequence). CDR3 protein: CASSPTTGNNYGYTF. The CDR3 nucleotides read TGTGCCAGCAGTCCCACGACAGGGAACAACTATGGCTACACCTTC.

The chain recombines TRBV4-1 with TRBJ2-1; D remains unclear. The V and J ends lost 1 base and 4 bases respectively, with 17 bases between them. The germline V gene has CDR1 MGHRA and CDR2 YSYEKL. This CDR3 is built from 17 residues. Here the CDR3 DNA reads TGCGCCAGCAGCCAAGCACCCGGAGAAACTGAGTACAATGAGCAGTTCTTC. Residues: CASSQAPGETEYNEQFF.